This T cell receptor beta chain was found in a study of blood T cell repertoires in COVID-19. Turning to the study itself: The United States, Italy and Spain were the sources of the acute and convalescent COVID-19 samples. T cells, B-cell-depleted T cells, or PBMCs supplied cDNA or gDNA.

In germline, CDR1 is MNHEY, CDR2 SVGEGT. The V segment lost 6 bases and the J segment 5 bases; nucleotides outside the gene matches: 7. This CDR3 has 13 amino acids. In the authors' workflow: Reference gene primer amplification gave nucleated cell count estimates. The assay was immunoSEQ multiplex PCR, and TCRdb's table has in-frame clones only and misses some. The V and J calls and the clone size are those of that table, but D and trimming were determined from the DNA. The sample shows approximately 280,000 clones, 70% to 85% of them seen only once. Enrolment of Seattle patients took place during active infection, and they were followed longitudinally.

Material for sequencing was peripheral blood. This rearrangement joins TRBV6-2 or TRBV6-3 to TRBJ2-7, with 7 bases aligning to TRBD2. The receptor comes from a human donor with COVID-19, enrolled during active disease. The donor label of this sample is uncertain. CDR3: CASRYRDYNEQYF. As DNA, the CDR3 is TGTGCCAGCAGGTACCGGGACTACAACGAGCAGTACTTC.